Listed below are T cell receptor beta chains from one sample, sequenced in a study of PD-1 blockade in classical Hodgkin lymphoma. Some clones are missing from TCRdb's copy, which holds only in-frame ones; the method was immunoSEQ multiplex PCR. Here the sample spans more than 25,000 clones, approximately 84% being singletons. The sequencing here drew on peripheral blood mononuclear cells (PBMCs), taken at baseline. Receptors originate from a human donor with classical Hodgkin lymphoma. Each CDR3 is given with its conserved first and last residue. Each record gives: D gene, V gene, J gene, CDR3 DNA, CDR3 protein. D genes are given only for firm matches.

>-|TRBV5-1|TRBJ1-2
TGCGCCAGCAGCTTGTTCACAGAACCAACGAGCCTCGGCTACACCTTC
CASSLFTEPTSLGYTF
>-|TRBV5-1|TRBJ2-5
TGCGCCAGCAGCTTGGATTCAGGGTGGGAGACCCAGTACTTC
CASSLDSGWETQYF
>-|TRBV4-1|TRBJ2-2
TGCGCCAGCAGCCAAGATTTAGGACGGCGCCCCCGGGAGCTGTTTTTT
CASSQDLGRRPRELFF
>-|TRBV7-9|TRBJ1-1
TGTGCCAGCAGTTGGGAGAACACTGAAGCTTTCTTT
CASSWENTEAFF
>-|TRBV19|TRBJ1-2
TGTGCCAGCTCCCTACAGGGCGTAACCTATGGCTACACCTTC
CASSLQGVTYGYTF
>-|TRBV5-4|TRBJ2-7
TGTGCCAGCAGCTTGCGGTCCCAGGGCGAGCAGTACTTC
CASSLRSQGEQYF
>-|TRBV7-9|TRBJ2-1
TGTGCCAGCAGCAGACAGACTCAAGACTACTCCTACAATGAGCAGTTCTTC
CASSRQTQDYSYNEQFF
>-|TRBV27|TRBJ2-2
TGTGCCAGCAGTTCGCTTGCAGGACGTCAAACGAACACCGGGGAGCTGTTTTTT
CASSSLAGRQTNTGELFF
>-|TRBV5-6|TRBJ2-5
TGTGCCAGTTCTCGATTGAGCCTTCAGGGAGTGGGGTTGCGAGAGACCCAGTACTTC
CASSRLSLQGVGLRETQYF
>-|TRBV19|TRBJ2-1
TGTGCCAGTAGGCAGTACAATGAGCAGTTCTTC
CASRQYNEQFF
>TRBD1|TRBV7-8|TRBJ1-6
TGTGCCAGCAGCTTGATACAGGGGGACAATTCACCCCTCCACTTT
CASSLIQGDNSPLHF
>-|TRBV5-1|TRBJ2-3
TGCGCCAGCAGCTGGAGACAGTCCACAGATACGCAGTATTTT
CASSWRQSTDTQYF
>TRBD1|TRBV27|TRBJ1-1
TGTGCCAGCAGCTCTCTGGCAGGGGGTTTTAACACTGAAGCTTTCTTT
CASSSLAGGFNTEAFF
>-|TRBV15|TRBJ2-1
TGTGCCACCAGCAGGCAGGGGGGATACAATGAGCAGTTCTTC
CATSRQGGYNEQFF
>TRBD2|TRBV11-2|TRBJ2-2
TGTGCCAGCAGCCTCCGGGACTACGGGCCGGGGACCGGGGAGCTGTTTTTT
CASSLRDYGPGTGELFF
>TRBD1|TRBV6-6|TRBJ2-5
TGTGCCAGCAGACTTACAGGGGCTGGGGAAGAGACCCAGTACTTC
CASRLTGAGEETQYF
>-|TRBV18|TRBJ2-7
TGTGCCAGCTCATCAGCTCGGACAGCTCAACTCGAGCAGTACTTC
CASSSARTAQLEQYF
>TRBD1|TRBV6-5|TRBJ1-4
TGTGCCAGCAGTACAACAGGGGGGCGTAATGAAAAACTGTTTTTT
CASSTTGGRNEKLFF